This is a list of T cell receptor beta chains from one sample in a study of spatial heterogeneity in lung cancer. One entry per CDR3 protein results from TCRdb running MiXCR on the 5' RACE reads. The table has 35,000 to 55,000 distinct CDR3 sequences, 6.5% to 7% seen once; the top ten hold about 45%. Specimen: PBMCs, collected at surgery. Receptors originate from a female donor with early-stage non-small cell lung cancer. CDR3s include the opening cysteine and the closing phenylalanine or tryptophan. The D gene is left open where the match is weak. Some rows mark clone size as missing; the rest say once, few, many or name a class of expanded clone.

V gene: TRBV19; J gene: TRBJ2-3; D gene: .; clone size: few; CDR3 length: 16; CDR3 DNA: TGTGCCAGTAGTATAGGGCCGGGGGCCAGCACAGATACGCAGTATTTT; CDR3 protein: CASSIGPGASTDTQYF
V gene: TRBV5-5; J gene: TRBJ1-2; D gene: .; clone size: .; CDR3 length: 14; CDR3 DNA: TGTGCCAGCAGCTTCGGACGGACTGCTTATGGCTACACCTTC; CDR3 protein: CASSFGRTAYGYTF
V gene: TRBV28; J gene: TRBJ2-3; D gene: .; clone size: many; CDR3 length: 16; CDR3 DNA: TGTGCCAGCAGTTTAGGACGGTTCCTACGCACAGATACGCAGTATTTT; CDR3 protein: CASSLGRFLRTDTQYF
V gene: TRBV20-1; J gene: TRBJ2-3; D gene: .; clone size: many; CDR3 length: 16; CDR3 DNA: TGCAGTGCTAGAGATGATTGGGTAGTAGCGGCAGATACGCAGTATTTT; CDR3 protein: CSARDDWVVAADTQYF
V gene: TRBV29-1; J gene: TRBJ2-3; D gene: TRBD2; clone size: many; CDR3 length: 14; CDR3 DNA: TGCAGCGGGTCAACCAGACTAGCACAAGATACGCAGTATTTT; CDR3 protein: CSGSTRLAQDTQYF
V gene: TRBV12-3/TRBV12-4; J gene: TRBJ2-2; D gene: .; clone size: .; CDR3 length: 13; CDR3 DNA: TGTGCCAGCGGGACACAGAACACCGGGGAGCTGTTTTTT; CDR3 protein: CASGTQNTGELFF
V gene: TRBV13; J gene: TRBJ2-3; D gene: .; clone size: many; CDR3 length: 13; CDR3 DNA: TGTGCCAGCAGCTTAATTAGTTCCCATACGCAGTATTTT; CDR3 protein: CASSLISSHTQYF
V gene: TRBV10-2; J gene: TRBJ1-2; D gene: .; clone size: .; CDR3 length: 14; CDR3 DNA: TGCGCCAGCAGTGATGTGGCAGTCATATATGGCTACACCTTC; CDR3 protein: CASSDVAVIYGYTF
V gene: TRBV29-1; J gene: TRBJ2-1; D gene: TRBD1; clone size: many; CDR3 length: 13; CDR3 DNA: TGCAGCGGTCGGGACAGGGCCTTCAATGAGCAGTTCTTC; CDR3 protein: CSGRDRAFNEQFF
V gene: TRBV27; J gene: TRBJ1-5; D gene: .; clone size: .; CDR3 length: 15; CDR3 DNA: TGTGCCAGCAGTTTTACCAGGGGATTGAATCAGCCCCAGCATTTT; CDR3 protein: CASSFTRGLNQPQHF
V gene: TRBV12-3/TRBV12-4; J gene: TRBJ2-3; D gene: .; clone size: many; CDR3 length: 12; CDR3 DNA: TGTGCCAGCAGTTCCGGGGCGGATACGCAGTATTTT; CDR3 protein: CASSSGADTQYF
V gene: TRBV12-3/TRBV12-4; J gene: TRBJ1-5; D gene: .; clone size: many; CDR3 length: 15; CDR3 DNA: TGTGCCAGCAGTCTTACTCAGAGTGGCAATCAGCCCCAGCATTTT; CDR3 protein: CASSLTQSGNQPQHF
V gene: TRBV12-3/TRBV12-4; J gene: TRBJ1-4; D gene: TRBD1; clone size: many; CDR3 length: 16; CDR3 DNA: TGTGCCAGCAGTGCCACCAAACAGGGGGCTAGGGAAAAACTGTTTTTT; CDR3 protein: CASSATKQGAREKLFF
V gene: TRBV5-5; J gene: TRBJ1-1; D gene: .; clone size: .; CDR3 length: 14; CDR3 DNA: TGTGCCAGCAGCTTCGGGGGGTTTAACACTGAAGCTTTCTTT; CDR3 protein: CASSFGGFNTEAFF
V gene: TRBV5-1; J gene: TRBJ1-2; D gene: .; clone size: many; CDR3 length: 15; CDR3 DNA: TGCGCCAGCAGCTTAGAAGGGGCGGCTAACTATGGCTACACCTTC; CDR3 protein: CASSLEGAANYGYTF
V gene: TRBV24-1; J gene: TRBJ1-5; D gene: .; clone size: few; CDR3 length: 12; CDR3 DNA: TGTGCCACCAGTGATTTTGGACAGCCCCAGCATTTT; CDR3 protein: CATSDFGQPQHF
V gene: TRBV4-1; J gene: TRBJ2-7; D gene: .; clone size: many; CDR3 length: 15; CDR3 DNA: TGCGCCAGCAGCCTTAGACGGTCCAGTGAGAACGAGCAGTACTTC; CDR3 protein: CASSLRRSSENEQYF
V gene: TRBV29-1; J gene: TRBJ1-1; D gene: .; clone size: many; CDR3 length: 12; CDR3 DNA: TGCAGCGTAATCCCTTTGGGGACTGAAGCTTTCTTT; CDR3 protein: CSVIPLGTEAFF
V gene: TRBV7-9; J gene: TRBJ1-1; D gene: .; clone size: many; CDR3 length: 14; CDR3 DNA: TGTGCCAGCAGCCCCTTGACAGGGAACACTGAAGCTTTCTTT; CDR3 protein: CASSPLTGNTEAFF
V gene: TRBV10-3; J gene: TRBJ2-3; D gene: .; clone size: .; CDR3 length: 12; CDR3 DNA: TGTGCCATCAATCCCGGGGGAGATACGCAGTATTTT; CDR3 protein: CAINPGGDTQYF